This TCR beta chain was recovered during a study of PD-1 blockade in mismatch repair-deficient tumors. This CDR3 is built from 15 residues. Per germline, CDR1 ENHRY and CDR2 SYGVKD. Unmatched junction bases numbered 8, after V lost 5 bases and J lost 8 bases. Clones were read by immunoSEQ multiplex PCR, and TCRdb kept only the in-frame ones, dropping some. Among some 45,000 clones listed, 70% to 85% were seen once. This clonotype was obtained from an adult with mismatch repair-deficient cancer. The chain is built from TRBV10-3 and TRBJ2-1; TRBD2 matches at 11 bases. Sequences were derived from PBMCs, sampled before pembrolizumab treatment. The CDR3 here is CAISSSGRAQDEQFF. The CDR3 DNA is TGTGCCATCAGTAGTAGCGGGAGGGCACAGGATGAGCAGTTCTTC.